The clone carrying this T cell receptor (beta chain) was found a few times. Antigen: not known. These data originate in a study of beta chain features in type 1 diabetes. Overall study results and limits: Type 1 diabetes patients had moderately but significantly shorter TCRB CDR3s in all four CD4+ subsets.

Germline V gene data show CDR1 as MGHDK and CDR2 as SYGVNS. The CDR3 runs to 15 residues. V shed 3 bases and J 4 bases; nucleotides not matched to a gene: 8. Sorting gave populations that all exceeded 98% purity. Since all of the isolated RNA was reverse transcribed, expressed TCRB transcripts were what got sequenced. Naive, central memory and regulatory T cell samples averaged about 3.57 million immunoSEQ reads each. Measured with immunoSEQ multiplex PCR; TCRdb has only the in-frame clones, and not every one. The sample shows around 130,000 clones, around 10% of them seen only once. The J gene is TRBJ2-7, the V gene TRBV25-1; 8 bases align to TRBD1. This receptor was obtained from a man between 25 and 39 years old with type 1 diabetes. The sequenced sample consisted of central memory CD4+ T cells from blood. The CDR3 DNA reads TGTGCCAGCAGTGACCCCGGGACAGGCGGATACGAGCAGTACTTC. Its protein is CASSDPGTGGYEQYF.